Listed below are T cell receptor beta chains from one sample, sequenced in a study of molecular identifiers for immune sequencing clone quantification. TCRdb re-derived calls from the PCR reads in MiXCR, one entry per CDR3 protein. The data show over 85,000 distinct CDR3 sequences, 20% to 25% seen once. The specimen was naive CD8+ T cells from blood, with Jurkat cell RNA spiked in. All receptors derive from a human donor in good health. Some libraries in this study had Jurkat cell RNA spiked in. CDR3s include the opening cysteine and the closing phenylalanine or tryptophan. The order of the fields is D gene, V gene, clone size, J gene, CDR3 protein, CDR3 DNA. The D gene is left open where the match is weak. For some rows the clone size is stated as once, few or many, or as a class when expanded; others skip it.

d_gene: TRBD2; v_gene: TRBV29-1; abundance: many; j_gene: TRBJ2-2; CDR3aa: CSVEDSGTSLSGELFF; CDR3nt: TGCAGCGTTGAAGATTCGGGGACTAGCCTCTCCGGGGAGCTGTTTTTT
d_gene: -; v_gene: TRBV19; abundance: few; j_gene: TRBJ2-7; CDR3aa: CASSTNFYEQYF; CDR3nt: TGTGCCAGTAGTACGAACTTCTACGAGCAGTACTTC
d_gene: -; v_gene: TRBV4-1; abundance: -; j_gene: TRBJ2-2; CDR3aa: CASGQVLGPGELFF; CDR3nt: TGCGCCAGCGGCCAAGTTCTGGGACCCGGGGAGCTGTTTTTT
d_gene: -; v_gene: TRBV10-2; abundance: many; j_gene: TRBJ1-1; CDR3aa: CASSEFLNTEAFF; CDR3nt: TGCGCCAGCAGTGAGTTCCTGAACACTGAAGCTTTCTTT
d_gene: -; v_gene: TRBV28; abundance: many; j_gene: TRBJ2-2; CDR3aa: CASSKVGARTGELFF; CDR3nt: TGTGCCAGCAGCAAGGTGGGGGCGAGAACCGGGGAGCTGTTTTTT
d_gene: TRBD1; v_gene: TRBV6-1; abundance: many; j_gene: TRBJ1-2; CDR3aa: CASSEATGEWDYGYTF; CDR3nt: TGTGCCAGCAGTGAAGCTACAGGGGAATGGGACTATGGCTACACCTTC
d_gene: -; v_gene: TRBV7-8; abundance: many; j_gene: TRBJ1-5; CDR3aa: CASSYTRGLEGNQPQHF; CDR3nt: TGTGCCAGCAGCTACACCCGGGGGCTTGAAGGCAATCAGCCCCAGCATTTT
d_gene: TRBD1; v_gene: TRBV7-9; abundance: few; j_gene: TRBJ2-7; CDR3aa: CASSPRQGIDEQYF; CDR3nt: TGTGCCAGCAGCCCTCGACAGGGGATCGACGAGCAGTACTTC
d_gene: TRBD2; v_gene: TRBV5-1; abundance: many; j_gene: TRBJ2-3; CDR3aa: CASRARSGGFTDTQYF; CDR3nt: TGCGCCAGCAGGGCTCGATCGGGGGGATTCACAGATACGCAGTATTTT
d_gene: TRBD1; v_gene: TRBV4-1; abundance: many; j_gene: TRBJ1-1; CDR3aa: CASSQGTGGMNTEAFF; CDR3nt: TGCGCCAGCAGCCAAGGAACAGGGGGGATGAACACTGAAGCTTTCTTT
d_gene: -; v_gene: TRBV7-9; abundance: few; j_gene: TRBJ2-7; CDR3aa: CASSKLMDDDPYEQYF; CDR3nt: TGTGCCAGCAGCAAATTAATGGACGACGATCCCTACGAGCAGTACTTC
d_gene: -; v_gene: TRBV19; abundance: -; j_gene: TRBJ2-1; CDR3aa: CPSSMSVNNEQFF; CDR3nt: TGTCCCAGTAGTATGTCAGTTAACAATGAGCAGTTCTTC
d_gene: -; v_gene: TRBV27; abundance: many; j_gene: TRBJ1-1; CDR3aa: CASSPTRQGTTEAFF; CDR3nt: TGTGCCAGCAGCCCCACCCGGCAGGGGACGACTGAAGCTTTCTTT
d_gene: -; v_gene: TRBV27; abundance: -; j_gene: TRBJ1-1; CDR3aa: CAGSFSGLNTEAFF; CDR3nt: TGTGCCGGCAGTTTCTCAGGGCTGAACACTGAAGCTTTCTTT
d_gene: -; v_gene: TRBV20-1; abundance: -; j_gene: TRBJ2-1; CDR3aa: CSARDRVSYNEQFF; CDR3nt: TGCAGTGCTAGAGATCGTGTCTCCTACAATGAGCAGTTCTTC
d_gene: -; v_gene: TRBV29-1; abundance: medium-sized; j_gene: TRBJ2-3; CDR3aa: CSVEGNRNTDTQYF; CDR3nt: TGCAGCGTTGAAGGGAATAGAAACACAGATACGCAGTATTTT
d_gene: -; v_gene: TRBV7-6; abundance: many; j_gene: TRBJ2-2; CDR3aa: CASSFTENGELFF; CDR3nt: TGTGCCAGCAGCTTTACGGAAAACGGGGAGCTGTTTTTT
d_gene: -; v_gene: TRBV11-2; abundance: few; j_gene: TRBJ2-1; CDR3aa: CASSAREDYNEQFF; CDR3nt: TGTGCCAGCAGCGCTAGGGAGGACTACAATGAGCAGTTCTTC
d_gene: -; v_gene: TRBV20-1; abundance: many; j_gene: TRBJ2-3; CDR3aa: CSARDRGEGTDTQYF; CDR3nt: TGCAGTGCTAGAGATCGAGGGGAGGGCACAGATACGCAGTATTTT
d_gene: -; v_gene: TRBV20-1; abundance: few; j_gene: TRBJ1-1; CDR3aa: CSARLGQANTEAFF; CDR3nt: TGCAGTGCTAGACTCGGTCAGGCGAACACTGAAGCTTTCTTT
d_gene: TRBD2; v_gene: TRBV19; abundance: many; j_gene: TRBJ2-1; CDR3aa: CASRPGLAENNEQFF; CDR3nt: TGTGCCAGTAGGCCCGGACTAGCGGAGAACAATGAGCAGTTCTTC
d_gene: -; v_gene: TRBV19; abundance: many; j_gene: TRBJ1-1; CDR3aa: CASSTPGNTEAFF; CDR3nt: TGTGCCAGTAGTACCCCCGGGAACACTGAAGCTTTCTTT
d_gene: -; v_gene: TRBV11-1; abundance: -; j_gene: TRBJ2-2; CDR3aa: CASSLADAGELFF; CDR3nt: TGTGCCAGCAGCTTAGCAGACGCCGGGGAGCTGTTTTTT
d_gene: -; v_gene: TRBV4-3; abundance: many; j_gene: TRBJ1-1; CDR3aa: CASSQGTAMNTEAFF; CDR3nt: TGCGCCAGCAGCCAAGGGACAGCCATGAACACTGAAGCTTTCTTT
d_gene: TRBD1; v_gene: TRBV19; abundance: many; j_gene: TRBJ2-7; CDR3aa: CASSWTGEEQYF; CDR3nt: TGTGCCAGTAGTTGGACAGGTGAAGAGCAGTACTTC
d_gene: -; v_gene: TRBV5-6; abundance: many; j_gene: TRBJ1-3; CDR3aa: CASSLAWQAGNTIYF; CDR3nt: TGTGCCAGCAGCTTGGCCTGGCAGGCTGGAAACACCATATATTTT
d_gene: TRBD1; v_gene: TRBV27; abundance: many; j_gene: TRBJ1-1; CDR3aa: CASSGIPGQEAFF; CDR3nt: TGTGCCAGCAGTGGTATTCCGGGACAGGAGGCTTTCTTT
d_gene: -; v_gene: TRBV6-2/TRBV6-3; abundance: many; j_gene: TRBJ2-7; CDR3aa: CASSYSKGRGYEQYF; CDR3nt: TGTGCCAGCAGTTACTCGAAAGGCAGGGGATACGAGCAGTACTTC
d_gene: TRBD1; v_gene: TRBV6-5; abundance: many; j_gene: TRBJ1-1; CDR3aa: CASSSSQGDTEAFF; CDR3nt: TGTGCCAGCAGTTCCTCACAGGGGGACACTGAAGCTTTCTTT
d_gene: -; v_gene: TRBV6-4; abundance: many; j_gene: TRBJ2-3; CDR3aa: CASSDSTGRATDTQYF; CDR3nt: TGTGCCAGCAGTGACTCGACCGGACGAGCCACAGATACGCAGTATTTT
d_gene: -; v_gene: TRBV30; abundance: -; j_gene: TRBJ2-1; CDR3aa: CAWSATRVGDNEQFF; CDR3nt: TGTGCCTGGAGTGCAACGCGAGTGGGGGACAATGAGCAGTTCTTC
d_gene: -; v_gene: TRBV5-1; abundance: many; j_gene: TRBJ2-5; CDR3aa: CASSLVWNQETQYF; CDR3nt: TGCGCCAGCAGCTTGGTTTGGAACCAAGAGACCCAGTACTTC
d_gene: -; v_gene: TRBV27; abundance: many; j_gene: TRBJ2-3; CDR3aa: CASSLMEGDTQYF; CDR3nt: TGTGCCAGCAGTTTGATGGAGGGAGATACGCAGTATTTT
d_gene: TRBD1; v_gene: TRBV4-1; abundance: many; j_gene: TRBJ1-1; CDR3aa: CASSPMTGGSGNTEAFF; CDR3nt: TGCGCCAGCAGCCCCATGACAGGGGGCAGCGGGAACACTGAAGCTTTCTTT
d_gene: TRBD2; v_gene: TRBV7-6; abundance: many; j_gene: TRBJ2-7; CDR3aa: CASSPSGGALYEQYF; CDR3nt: TGTGCCAGCAGCCCAAGCGGGGGGGCTTTGTACGAGCAGTACTTC
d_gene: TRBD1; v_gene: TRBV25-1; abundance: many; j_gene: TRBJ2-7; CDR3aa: CASSPTGFNEQYF; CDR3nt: TGTGCCAGCAGCCCGACAGGGTTCAACGAGCAGTACTTC
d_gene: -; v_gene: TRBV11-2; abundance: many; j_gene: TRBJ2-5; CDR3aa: CASSPPVQETQYF; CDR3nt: TGTGCCAGCAGCCCCCCGGTCCAGGAGACCCAGTACTTC
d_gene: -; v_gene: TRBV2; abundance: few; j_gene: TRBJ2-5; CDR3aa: CASSELGGIRGAQYF; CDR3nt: TGTGCCAGCAGTGAACTGGGAGGCATCCGCGGGGCCCAGTACTTC
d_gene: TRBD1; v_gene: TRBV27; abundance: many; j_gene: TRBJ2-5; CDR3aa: CASSPRGSQETQYF; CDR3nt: TGTGCCAGCAGTCCCAGGGGGTCCCAAGAGACCCAGTACTTC
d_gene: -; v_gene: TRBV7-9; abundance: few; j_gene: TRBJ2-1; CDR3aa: CASSLGYGSGDNEQFF; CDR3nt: TGTGCCAGCAGCTTAGGGTACGGGAGCGGAGACAATGAGCAGTTCTTC
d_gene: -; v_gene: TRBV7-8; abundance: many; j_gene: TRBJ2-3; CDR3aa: CASSLAGTFTDTQYF; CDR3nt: TGTGCCAGCAGCTTAGCCGGGACCTTCACAGATACGCAGTATTTT
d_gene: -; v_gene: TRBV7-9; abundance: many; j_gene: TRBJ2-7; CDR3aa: CASSPSAQYEQYF; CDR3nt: TGTGCCAGCAGCCCAAGCGCGCAGTACGAGCAGTACTTC
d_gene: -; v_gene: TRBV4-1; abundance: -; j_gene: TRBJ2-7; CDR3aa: CASSQQVGPKGYEQYF; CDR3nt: TGCGCCAGCAGCCAACAGGTCGGGCCGAAAGGCTACGAGCAGTACTTC
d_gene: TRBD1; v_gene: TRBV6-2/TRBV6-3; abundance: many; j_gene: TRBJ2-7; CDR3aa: CASSYSRDRSSYEQYF; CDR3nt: TGTGCCAGCAGTTACTCCCGGGACAGAAGCTCCTACGAGCAGTACTTC
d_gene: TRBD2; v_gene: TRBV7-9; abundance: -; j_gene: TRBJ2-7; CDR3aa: CASSPLAGVGEQYF; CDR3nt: TGTGCCAGCAGCCCTCTAGCGGGAGTGGGAGAGCAGTACTTC
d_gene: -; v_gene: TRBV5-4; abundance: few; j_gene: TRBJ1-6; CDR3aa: CASSSAGERANSPLHF; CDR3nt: TGTGCCAGCAGCTCGGCAGGGGAGAGGGCTAATTCACCCCTCCACTTT
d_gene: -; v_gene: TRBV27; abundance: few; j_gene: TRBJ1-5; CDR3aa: CASSLEGSGNQPQHF; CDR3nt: TGTGCCAGCAGTCTCGAGGGGTCGGGCAATCAGCCCCAGCATTTT
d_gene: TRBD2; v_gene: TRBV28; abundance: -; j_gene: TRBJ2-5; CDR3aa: CASSFRRETPETQYF; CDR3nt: TGTGCCAGCAGTTTTCGGCGGGAGACCCCAGAGACCCAGTACTTC
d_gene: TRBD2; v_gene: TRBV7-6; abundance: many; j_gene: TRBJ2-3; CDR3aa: CASSLDVAGASTDTQYF; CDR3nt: TGTGCCAGCAGCTTAGATGTAGCGGGGGCCTCCACAGATACGCAGTATTTT
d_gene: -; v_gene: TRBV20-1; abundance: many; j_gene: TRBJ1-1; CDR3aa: CSGKDGGDAMNTEAFF; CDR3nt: TGCAGTGGCAAAGACGGGGGCGACGCTATGAACACTGAAGCTTTCTTT
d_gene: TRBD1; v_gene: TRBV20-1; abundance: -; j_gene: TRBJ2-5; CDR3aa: CSARETGGFPETQYF; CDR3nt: TGCAGTGCACGGGAGACAGGGGGCTTCCCGGAGACCCAGTACTTC